Following are 24 T cell receptor beta chains from one sample sequenced in a study of shared T cell receptors in the human thymus. Assay used: immunoSEQ multiplex PCR; TCRdb lists only in-frame clones, some missing. Found here are about 540,000 clones, 70% to 80% of them singletons; the top ten hold around 0.013%. The data also belong to a second study, concerning human thymus T cells.

The sample consisted of thymocytes. These receptors were taken from a boy under two years old with a congenital heart defect.

This chain connects TRBV4-1 to TRBJ2-3; 8 bases line up with TRBD2. V shed 4 bases, J shed 0 bases, and the junction held 6 bases outside the gene matches. The CDR3 spans 16 residues. CDR1 is MGHRA and CDR2 is YSYEKL in the germline V gene. For the CDR3, the DNA is TGCGCCAGCAGCCGCGAGCGGGAGCTCAGCACAGATACGCAGTATTTT. Amino acids: CASSRERELSTDTQYF.

The rearrangement links TRBV5-1 to TRBJ2-5; TRBD1 agrees at 7 bases. The germline V gene encodes CDR1 SGHRS and CDR2 YFSETQ. V was pared by 0 bases and J by 5 bases, with 7 bases of the junction left unmatched. The CDR3 runs 15 residues. The CDR3 DNA reads TGCGCCAGCAGCTTGGACAGGGGAAGGTCGGAGACCCAGTACTTC. This codes for CASSLDRGRSETQYF.

In its sample, this clone was seen a few times. The chain carries TRBV18 and TRBJ1-1, with a weak D call TRBD1 (6 bases). Trimming cost V 0 bases and J 5 bases, with 10 bases left between them. The CDR3 length is 14 residues. The V gene's germline CDR1 is KGHSH and CDR2 LQKENI. The CDR3 loop reads CASSPPGTKTEAFF. Here the CDR3 DNA reads TGTGCCAGCTCACCACCTGGGACAAAGACTGAAGCTTTCTTT.

The V and J genes are TRBV13 and TRBJ2-2, with 7 bases aligning to TRBD2. The CDR3 is 17 residues long. Per the germline V gene, CDR1 is PRHDT and CDR2 is FYEKMQ (reference sequence). With 6 bases clipped from V and 1 base from J, the junction kept 11 bases outside the gene matches. DNA of the CDR3: TGTGCCAGCAGGCCAGCACGCAGGGAGGGGAACACCGGGGAGCTGTTTTTT. Amino acids: CASRPARREGNTGELFF.

The DNA for the CDR3 is TGCAGCGCACTAGCGGGTTACGAGCAGTACTTC. Its translation is CSALAGYEQYF. The rearrangement uses TRBV29-1 and TRBJ2-7; 9 positions match TRBD2. The CDR3 is 11 amino acids. V lost 7 bases and J lost 4; bases outside the gene matches: 2. Germline V gene sequence: CDR1 SQVTM, CDR2 ANQGSEA.

V usage is TRBV7-9 and J usage is TRBJ1-1, with TRBD1 matching 9 bases. This CDR3 is built from 15 residues. The ends lost 5 bases at V and 5 bases at J; junction bases unmatched: 9. CDR1 SEHNR and CDR2 FQNEAQ come from the germline V gene (reference sequence). CDR3: CASSPWTGEATEAFF. As DNA, the CDR3 is TGTGCCAGCAGCCCATGGACAGGGGAGGCGACTGAAGCTTTCTTT.

The gene calls are TRBV5-1 and TRBJ2-1; 10 bases agree with TRBD2. Germline values: CDR1 SGHRS, CDR2 YFSETQ. V lost 0 bases to trimming and J lost 3 bases; unmatched junction nucleotides: 12. CDR3 size: 19 residues. The CDR3 nucleotides are TGCGCCAGCAGCTTGGGGGGACTAGCGCCTAAAAGGGACTACAATGAGCAGTTCTTC. Its protein product is CASSLGGLAPKRDYNEQFF.

The chain has TRBV7-6 and TRBJ2-7; 9 bases agree with TRBD2. Germline CDR1 is SGHVS and CDR2 is FNYEAQ. V was clipped by 5 bases and J by 4 bases; unmatched bases: 6. The CDR3 is made up of 14 amino acids. This CDR3 is CASSGSGSWYEQYF. In DNA form, the CDR3 reads TGTGCCAGCAGCGGTAGCGGGAGTTGGTACGAGCAGTACTTC.

The chain links TRBV9 to TRBJ2-3, with D possibly TRBD2 on 5 matching bases. V shed 4 bases and J shed 3 bases, with 18 bases lying between them. From germline, CDR1 is SGDLS and CDR2 YYNGEE. The CDR3 covers 16 residues. Here the CDR3 DNA reads TGTGCCAGCAGCCCATCCCCTCGGGGTGTGACAGATACGCAGTATTTT. Amino acids: CASSPSPRGVTDTQYF.

As regards this clone: Other DNA sequences in the sample encode the same CDR3. The genes are TRBV27 and TRBJ2-6; 10 nucleotides line up with TRBD1. Trimming removed 5 bases from V and 0 bases from J; junction bases left unmatched: 1. In germline, CDR1 is MNHEY, CDR2 SMNVEV (reference sequence). This CDR3 spans 16 amino acids. CDR3: CASSDRGPSGANVLTF. The CDR3 bases are TGTGCCAGCAGTGACAGGGGGCCCTCTGGGGCCAACGTCCTGACTTTC.

This rearrangement joins TRBV6-5 to TRBJ2-5, with TRBD2 matching over 7 bases. This CDR3 region has 15 residues. Germline CDR1 reads MNHEY; CDR2 reads SVGAGI. The J segment lost 5 bases and the V segment lost 0 bases, leaving 6 bases of the junction unmatched. CDR3 bases: TGTGCCAGCAGTTACTCGAGACTAGCTGGCGAGACCCAGTACTTC. This codes for CASSYSRLAGETQYF.

V and J are TRBV6-1 and TRBJ2-4; perhaps TRBD2 as D (6 bases). Germline values: CDR1 MNHNS, CDR2 SASEGT. V lost 1 base and J 0 bases, leaving 13 bases between the germline ends. The CDR3 is 17 residues long. The chain's CDR3 is CASSEDRRGLAKNIQYF. The CDR3, as DNA: TGTGCCAGCAGTGAAGATAGGCGGGGTCTAGCCAAAAACATTCAGTACTTC.

The chain recombines TRBV11-2 with TRBJ1-1, with D tentatively TRBD1 (5 bases). Germline V gives CDR1 SGHAT, CDR2 FQNNGV. With 1 base removed from V and 3 bases from J, the gap between germline ends came to 12 bases. The CDR3 contains 15 residues. This CDR3 reads CASSLAWGPDTEAFF. The CDR3 nucleotides are TGTGCCAGCAGCTTAGCGTGGGGCCCGGACACTGAAGCTTTCTTT.

This clone turned up a few times. The V gene is TRBV27, the J gene TRBJ1-5; 8 bases align to TRBD1. This CDR3 comprises 16 residues. Germline CDR1 reads MNHEY; CDR2 reads SMNVEV (reference sequence). Germline trimming cut 5 bases from V and 0 bases from J; bases unmatched to any gene: 6. The CDR3 spells CASSLGTGPSNQPQHF. As DNA, the CDR3 is TGTGCCAGCAGTCTGGGGACAGGACCTAGCAATCAGCCCCAGCATTTT.

The chain has TRBV6-6 and TRBJ2-3; tentatively, D is TRBD1 (5 bases). CDR1 and CDR2 (germline): MNHNY, SVGAGI (reference sequence). CDR3 length: 16 residues. Trimming shortened V by 1 base and J by 3 bases, and 14 bases separated the two germline ends. CDR3 loop: CASSYYQGEGTDTQYF. CDR3 coding DNA: TGTGCCAGCAGTTACTATCAGGGTGAAGGGACAGATACGCAGTATTTT.

The chain is built from TRBV6-6 and TRBJ2-7; 16 nucleotides align to TRBD2. CDR3 length: 15 amino acids. J lost 2 bases, V lost 6 bases, and 1 base had no gene match. Germline V lookup: CDR1 MNHNY, CDR2 SVGAGI (reference sequence). The CDR3 sequence is CASRGTSGRAYEQYF. CDR3 coding DNA: TGTGCCAGCAGGGGGACTAGCGGGAGGGCCTACGAGCAGTACTTC.

The rearrangement links TRBV18 to TRBJ2-1, with 10 bases identical to TRBD2. The ends lost 5 bases at V and 5 bases at J; junction bases unmatched: 15. The CDR3 is 18 amino acids. Germline values: CDR1 KGHSH, CDR2 LQKENI. This chain's CDR3 is CASSSTQGSGRENNEQFF. The CDR3 DNA follows: TGTGCCAGCTCATCTACCCAAGGGAGCGGGAGGGAAAACAATGAGCAGTTCTTC. The variable domain in full, with the rest retrieved from reference TRBV18 and TRBJ2-1, is NAGVMQNPRHLVRRRGQEARLRCSPMKGHSHVYWYRQLPEEGLKFMVYLQKENIIDESGMPKERFSAEFPKEGPSILRIQQVVRGDSAAYFCASSSTQGSGRENNEQFFGPGTRLTVL.

The chain combines TRBV27 with TRBJ2-7; no definite D call. The CDR3 totals 16 residues. CDR1 is MNHEY and CDR2 is SMNVEV in the germline V gene (reference sequence). Trimming took 3 bases from V and 4 from J, leaving 19 bases between them. The CDR3 nucleotides are TGTGCCAGCAGTTTGAGGCGCTCCGCTTTCTATTACGAGCAGTACTTC. Translated, it gives CASSLRRSAFYYEQYF.

The chain links TRBV6-4 to TRBJ1-1; D gene unclear. The CDR3 is made up of 15 amino acids. Trimming took off 6 bases at V and 4 bases at J, with 18 bases between the two ends. The germline V gene has CDR1 MRHNA and CDR2 SNTAGT. The CDR3 protein is CASSTTKGFGTEAFF. In nucleotides, the CDR3 is TGTGCCAGCAGCACTACAAAAGGTTTTGGCACTGAAGCTTTCTTT.

The chain joins TRBV30 to TRBJ1-3, with TRBD1 matching over 7 bases. V was pared by 0 bases and J by 2 bases, with 13 bases of the junction left unmatched. Per the germline V gene, CDR1 is GTSNPN and CDR2 is SVGIG (reference sequence). The CDR3 loop spans 18 amino acids. The CDR3 DNA is TGTGCCTGGAGTGTCCCCTTCACAGGGGACGATACTGGAAACACCATATATTTT. Its translation: CAWSVPFTGDDTGNTIYF.

The rearrangement joins TRBV5-1 to TRBJ2-1; 9 positions agree with TRBD2. This CDR3 has 16 residues. CDR1 is SGHRS, CDR2 YFSETQ, per germline. V trimming: 2 bases; J trimming: 3 bases; junction bases outside the gene matches: 6. The CDR3 protein is CASSFPIAGDYNEQFF. In nucleotides, the CDR3 is TGCGCCAGCAGCTTCCCGATAGCGGGAGACTACAATGAGCAGTTCTTC.

For the CDR3, the DNA is TGTGCCAGCAGCCCCTCCGGGGGTCCTAATGAAAAACTGTTTTTT. Its translation is CASSPSGGPNEKLFF. This sequence joins TRBV9 and TRBJ1-4, with D perhaps TRBD1 (5 bases). The CDR3 totals 15 residues. Germline V gene data show CDR1 as SGDLS and CDR2 as YYNGEE. The ends were cut back, 4 bases at V and 3 bases at J, with 13 bases in the middle.

This clone was observed a few times. V usage is TRBV30 and J usage is TRBJ1-2; D is possibly TRBD1 (5 bases). This CDR3 has 14 residues. The V gene's germline CDR1 is GTSNPN and CDR2 SVGIG (reference sequence). The V and J ends lost 4 bases and 8 bases respectively, with 20 bases between them. CDR3 in DNA: TGTGCCTGGACTAAAAGGGCAGGGCAGCCGGGCTACACCTTC. Its translation is CAWTKRAGQPGYTF.

This chain connects TRBV7-2 to TRBJ1-3, with D possibly being TRBD1 (6 bases). V shed 5 bases and J shed 0 bases, with 17 bases lying between them. The CDR3 covers 17 residues. The germline CDR1 and CDR2 sequences are SGHTA and FQGNSA. This CDR3 reads CASSPRAEDSSGNTIYF. CDR3 coding DNA: TGTGCCAGCAGCCCTAGGGCTGAGGACAGCTCTGGAAACACCATATATTTT.